This T cell receptor (beta chain) came from a study of CD8 T cells in ankylosing spondylitis. The CDR3 extends over 17 amino acids. Trimming cost V 5 bases and J 3 bases, with 18 bases left between them. The germline V gene encodes CDR1 SGHKS and CDR2 YYEKEE (reference sequence). Quantitative 5'-RACE was performed with molecular barcodes, and it yielded the TCR beta libraries. TCRdb independently ran MiXCR on the 5' RACE reads; one entry per CDR3 protein. Here the sample spans about 840,000 distinct CDR3 sequences, about 10% being singletons. With regard to this clonotype: The antigen remains unidentified.

Study-wide findings and caveats: Ankylosing spondylitis blood appeared to carry a characteristic TCR beta motif of roughly eight highly homologous variants.

The receptor comes from a male donor with ankylosing spondylitis. Material: blood, either unsorted or a sorted T cell fraction (not recorded which). The V gene is TRBV5-5, the J gene TRBJ2-6, with D perhaps matching TRBD1 (6 bases). This CDR3 reads CASRSNPGDFGANVLTF. CDR3 DNA: TGTGCCAGCAGGAGCAACCCAGGGGATTTTGGGGCCAACGTCCTGACTTTC.